Below, 22 T cell receptor beta chains from the same sample are listed, as sequenced in a study of blood T cell repertoires in COVID-19. Only in-frame clones appear in the TCRdb table, and some are missing; sequencing was by immunoSEQ multiplex PCR. Of roughly 380,000 clones listed, approximately 91% are singletons. The specimen sequenced was peripheral blood. The receptors stem from a middle-aged woman with COVID-19, enrolled during active disease.

The rearrangement joins TRBV29-1 to TRBJ1-1; 8 bases agree with TRBD1. Germline assignment: CDR1 SQVTM and CDR2 ANQGSEA. V trimming: 8 bases; J trimming: 1 base; junction bases outside the gene matches: 3. The CDR3 has 12 residues. The CDR3 DNA sequence: TGCAGCTTGACAGGGGAGAACACTGAAGCTTTCTTT. Its protein is CSLTGENTEAFF. Full variable domain (remainder filled in from reference TRBV29-1 and TRBJ1-1): SAVISQKPSRDICQRGTSLTIQCQVDSQVTMMFWYRQQPGQSLTLIATANQGSEATYESGFVIDKFPISRPNLTFSTLTVSNMSPEDSSIYLCSLTGENTEAFFGQGTRLTVV.

V gene TRBV30 combines with J gene TRBJ1-6; D might be TRBD1 (5 bases). Per germline, CDR1 GTSNPN and CDR2 SVGIG (reference sequence). This CDR3 contains 14 residues. V gave up 0 bases and J gave up 9 bases, with 12 bases separating them. This chain's CDR3 is CAWSVGDRVSPLHF. CDR3 nucleotides: TGTGCCTGGAGTGTGGGCGACAGAGTTTCACCCCTCCACTTT.

V usage is TRBV7-2 and J usage is TRBJ2-5, with a weak D call TRBD2 (6 bases). The germline V gene has CDR1 SGHTA and CDR2 FQGNSA. The length of the CDR3 is 14 residues. The V end was cut by 7 bases, the J end by 4 bases, with 16 bases between. CDR3 nucleotides: TGTGCCAGCATGATTGGGTACGGGAGAGAGACCCAGTACTTC. Its protein product is CASMIGYGRETQYF.

This chain joins TRBV6-2 or TRBV6-3 and TRBJ1-5; D is unclear. Germline CDR1 is MNHEY and CDR2 is SVGEGT. V was shortened by 6 bases and J by 2 bases, with 14 bases between the two germline ends. CDR3 length: 15 residues. Here the CDR3 reads CASSPSGIRNQPQHF. CDR3 DNA: TGTGCCAGCAGCCCATCCGGGATCCGCAATCAGCCCCAGCATTTT.

This chain joins TRBV28 and TRBJ2-7, with TRBD2 identical over 12 bases. Germline CDR1 and CDR2: MDHEN and SYDVKM. The CDR3 contains 15 residues. The junction had 5 bases not matched to a gene; V was cut back by 6 bases and J by 2 bases. The CDR3 region is CASRPSSGRAYEQYF. The CDR3 DNA is TGTGCCAGCAGACCCTCTAGCGGGAGGGCCTACGAGCAGTACTTC.

Turning to this clone: The sample carries other DNA sequences with the same CDR3. The V call is TRBV20-1, the J call TRBJ1-1; D gene ambiguous. The V and J ends lost 5 bases and 1 base respectively, with 5 bases between them. CDR3 length equals 11 residues. Per germline, CDR1 DFQATT and CDR2 SNEGSKA (reference sequence). The CDR3 spells CSAHRNTEAFF. The DNA of the CDR3 is TGCAGTGCTCACAGGAACACTGAAGCTTTCTTT.

The V gene is TRBV7-2, the J gene TRBJ2-1; TRBD2 might be the D (5 bases). Germline-derived CDR1 and CDR2 are SGHTA and FQGNSA. The CDR3 runs 13 residues. The V end was cut by 3 bases, the J end by 4 bases, with 7 bases between. CDR3 nucleotide sequence: TGTGCCAGCAGCTTCGGAGGATACAATGAGCAGTTCTTC. It specifies CASSFGGYNEQFF.

This chain connects TRBV5-1 to TRBJ1-4; D not resolved. Germline CDR1 reads SGHRS; CDR2 reads YFSETQ. V was trimmed by 7 bases and J by 7 bases, leaving 14 bases between them. The CDR3 totals 13 residues. The CDR3 DNA sequence: TGCGCCAGCTCCTACCTAGGAGGTGAAAAACTGTTTTTT. Its protein is CASSYLGGEKLFF. The whole variable domain, filled in from reference TRBV5-1 and TRBJ1-4, reads KAGVTQTPRYLIKTRGQQVTLSCSPISGHRSVSWYQQTPGQGLQFLFEYFSETQRNKGNFPGRFSGRQFSNSRSEMNVSTLELGDSALYLCASSYLGGEKLFFGSGTQLSVL.

This clone was detected once. The chain uses TRBV7-9 and TRBJ1-6, with D possibly matching TRBD1 (5 bases). Germline-derived CDR1 and CDR2 are SEHNR and FQNEAQ (reference sequence). Trimming pared 1 base from V and 8 bases from J, leaving 9 bases between. The CDR3 totals 14 residues. The chain's CDR3 is CASSLGRGDSPLHF. The CDR3 DNA reads TGTGCCAGCAGCTTAGGCCGGGGGGATTCACCCCTCCACTTT.

This rearrangement joins TRBV27 to TRBJ2-7; 9 nucleotides line up with TRBD1. CDR3 length: 18 residues. J was trimmed by 3 bases and V by 3 bases; bases with no gene match: 15. Germline loops: CDR1 MNHEY, CDR2 SMNVEV (reference sequence). The CDR3 reads CASSLFSHGWGQGYEQYF. CDR3 DNA: TGTGCCAGCAGTTTGTTCTCACATGGGTGGGGACAGGGCTACGAGCAGTACTTC.

V usage is TRBV19 and J usage is TRBJ2-3; TRBD2 might be the D (6 bases). V was trimmed by 4 bases and J by 3 bases, leaving 20 bases between them. Germline V gene sequence: CDR1 LNHDA, CDR2 SQIVND (reference sequence). This CDR3 region has 17 residues. The CDR3 here is CASSTQRRDLYTDTQYF. CDR3 in DNA: TGTGCCAGTAGTACCCAAAGGAGGGATTTGTATACAGATACGCAGTATTTT.

The rearrangement joins TRBV5-1 to TRBJ1-4; possibly TRBD1 for D (6 bases). The CDR3 has 16 residues. The germline V gene has CDR1 SGHRS and CDR2 YFSETQ. V shed 4 bases and J shed 3 bases, with 16 bases lying between them. The CDR3 reads CASSAVRGEANEKLFF. In nucleotides, the CDR3 is TGCGCCAGCAGCGCGGTCAGGGGCGAAGCTAATGAAAAACTGTTTTTT.

This clone was observed a handful of times. This chain links TRBV7-8 with TRBJ2-5; possible D gene TRBD2, 7 bases. The germline V gene encodes CDR1 SGHVS and CDR2 FQNEAQ. The CDR3 runs to 13 residues. Trimming pared 4 bases from V and 5 bases from J, leaving 11 bases between. The CDR3 spells CASSSGGRETQYF. Written as DNA, the CDR3 is TGTGCCAGCAGCTCCGGGGGGCGGGAGACCCAGTACTTC. Combining the CDR3 with reference TRBV7-8 and TRBJ2-5 gives the whole variable domain GAGVSQSPRYKVAKRGQDVALRCDPISGHVSLFWYQQALGQGPEFLTYFQNEAQLDKSGLPSDRFFAERPEGSVSTLKIQRTQQEDSAVYLCASSSGGRETQYFGPGTRLLVL.

The chain uses TRBV7-8 and TRBJ1-1; D perhaps matches TRBD1 (6 bases). The CDR3 contains 16 residues. Trimming took 8 bases from V and 5 from J, leaving 24 bases between them. Germline V gives CDR1 SGHVS, CDR2 FQNEAQ. CDR3 in DNA: TGTGCCAGCTCCCGGACTAGGGGGTTAGGAGGGACTGAAGCTTTCTTT. Translation gives CASSRTRGLGGTEAFF.

This chain joins TRBV19 and TRBJ1-5; 8 positions agree with TRBD1. The germline gives CDR1 LNHDA, CDR2 SQIVND (reference sequence). J lost 1 base, V lost 0 bases, and 14 bases had no gene match. CDR3 length: 20 amino acids. CDR3 region: CASSIEPQGARRGSNQPQHF. CDR3 coding DNA: TGTGCCAGTAGTATAGAACCCCAGGGGGCGCGTAGGGGAAGCAATCAGCCCCAGCATTTT.

Only one count was recorded for this clone. CDR3 residues: CASSAGTTTSYEQYF. The CDR3 DNA reads as TGTGCCAGCAGTGCCGGGACTACTACTTCCTACGAGCAGTACTTC. The rearrangement joins TRBV28 to TRBJ2-7; 7 nucleotides match TRBD2. The CDR3 contains 15 residues. The ends lost 5 bases at V and 1 base at J; junction bases unmatched: 8. Germline CDR1 reads MDHEN; CDR2 reads SYDVKM. The full variable domain, with the rest looked up from reference TRBV28 and TRBJ2-7, is DVKVTQSSRYLVKRTGEKVFLECVQDMDHENMFWYRQDPGLGLRLIYFSYDVKMKEKGDIPEGYSVSREKKERFSLILESASTNQTSMYLCASSAGTTTSYEQYFGPGTRLTVT.

CDR3: CASSYLQSNQPQHF. The CDR3 nucleotides are TGTGCCAGCAGTTACTTACAAAGCAATCAGCCCCAGCATTTT. The genes are TRBV6-2 or TRBV6-3 and TRBJ1-5; unclear D gene. CDR3 size: 14 residues. Between the trimmed V and J ends, which lost 1 base and 1 base, there was a span of 5 bases. Germline CDR1 MNHEY, CDR2 SVGEGT.

The J gene is TRBJ1-1, the V gene TRBV27; 8 nucleotides line up with TRBD1. Losses at the gene ends were 4 bases for V and 10 bases for J; bases not matched to a gene: 11. This CDR3 has 14 amino acids. In germline, CDR1 is MNHEY, CDR2 SMNVEV (reference sequence). CDR3 DNA sequence: TGTGCCAGCAGTTACCGGGACAGGTCAGTAGGAGCTTTCTTT. It codes for CASSYRDRSVGAFF.

This chain links TRBV6-6 with TRBJ1-2, with TRBD1 matching 9 bases. CDR3 length equals 13 residues. CDR1 MNHNY and CDR2 SVGAGI come from the germline V gene (reference sequence). V dropped 6 bases and J dropped 6; count of bases not matched to a gene: 5. CDR3 in amino acids: CASRKGQGDGYTF. As DNA, the CDR3 is TGTGCCAGCAGGAAGGGACAGGGAGATGGCTACACCTTC.

This clone was observed once. Additional DNA sequences in this sample encode the identical CDR3. This rearrangement joins TRBV18 to TRBJ1-1; 9 bases map to TRBD1. The CDR3 loop spans 16 amino acids. The V segment lost 3 bases and the J segment 1 base; nucleotides outside the gene matches: 6. Germline lookup yields CDR1 KGHSH and CDR2 LQKENI. The CDR3 DNA is TGTGCCAGCTCACCCCTCCCGGGACAGGGGAACACTGAAGCTTTCTTT. This codes for CASSPLPGQGNTEAFF.

The gene calls are TRBV28 and TRBJ2-1; 14 nucleotides align to TRBD2. V trimming: 6 bases; J trimming: 13 bases; junction bases outside the gene matches: 8. Germline CDR1 is MDHEN and CDR2 is SYDVKM. CDR3 length equals 14 residues. CDR3 region: CASRALTSGGEQFF. The CDR3 DNA reads as TGTGCCAGCAGGGCCCTGACTAGCGGGGGGGAACAGTTCTTC.

V usage is TRBV6-5 and J usage is TRBJ2-7; the D gene is possibly TRBD1 (6 bases). Germline lookup yields CDR1 MNHEY and CDR2 SVGAGI. The CDR3 runs 13 residues. V was trimmed by 11 bases and J by 3 bases, leaving 17 bases between them. The DNA of the CDR3 is TGTGCCTCCACCAGGGGTATGGTCTACGAGCAGTACTTC. As protein: CASTRGMVYEQYF.